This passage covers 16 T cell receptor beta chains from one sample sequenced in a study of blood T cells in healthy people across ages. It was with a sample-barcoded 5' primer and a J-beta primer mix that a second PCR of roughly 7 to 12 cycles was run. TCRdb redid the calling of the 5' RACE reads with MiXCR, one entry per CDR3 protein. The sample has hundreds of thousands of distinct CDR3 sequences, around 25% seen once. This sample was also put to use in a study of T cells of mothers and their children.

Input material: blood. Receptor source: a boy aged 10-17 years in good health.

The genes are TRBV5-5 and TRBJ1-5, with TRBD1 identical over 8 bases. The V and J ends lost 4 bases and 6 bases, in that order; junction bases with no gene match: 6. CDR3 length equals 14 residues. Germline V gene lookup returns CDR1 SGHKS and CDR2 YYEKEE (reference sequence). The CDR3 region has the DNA TGTGCCAGCAGCCTCACAGGGGGTCTTCAGCCCCAGCATTTT. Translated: CASSLTGGLQPQHF.

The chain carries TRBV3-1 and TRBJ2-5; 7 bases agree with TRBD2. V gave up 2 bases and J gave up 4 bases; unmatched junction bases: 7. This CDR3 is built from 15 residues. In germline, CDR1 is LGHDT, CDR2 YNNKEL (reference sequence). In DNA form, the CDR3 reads TGTGCCAGCAGCCAAACAGCGGGGAGGGGAGAGACCCAGTACTTC. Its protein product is CASSQTAGRGETQYF.

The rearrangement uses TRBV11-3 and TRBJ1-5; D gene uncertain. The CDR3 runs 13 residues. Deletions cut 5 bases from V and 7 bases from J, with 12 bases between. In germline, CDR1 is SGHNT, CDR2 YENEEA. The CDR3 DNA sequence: TGTGCCAGCAGCGTGGACGAAGGACAGCCCCAGCATTTT. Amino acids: CASSVDEGQPQHF. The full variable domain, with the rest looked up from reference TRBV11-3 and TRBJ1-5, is EAGVVQSPRYKIIEKKQPVAFWCNPISGHNTLYWYLQNLGQGPELLIRYENEEAVDDSQLPKDRFSAERLKGVDSTLKIQPAELGDSAVYLCASSVDEGQPQHFGDGTRLSIL.

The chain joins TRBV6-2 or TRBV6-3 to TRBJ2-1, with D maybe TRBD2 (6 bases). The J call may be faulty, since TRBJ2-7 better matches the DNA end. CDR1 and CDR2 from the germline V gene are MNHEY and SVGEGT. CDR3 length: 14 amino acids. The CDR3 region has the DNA TGTGCCAGCGTGTGGGACTCCACGGTTGGGGAGCAGTACTTC. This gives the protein CASVWDSTVGEQYF.

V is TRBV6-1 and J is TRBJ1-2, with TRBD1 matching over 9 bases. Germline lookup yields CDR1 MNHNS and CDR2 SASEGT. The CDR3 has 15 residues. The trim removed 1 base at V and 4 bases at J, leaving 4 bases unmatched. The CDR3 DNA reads TGTGCCAGCAGTGAAGGGGGGACAGGGTCCTATGGCTACACCTTC. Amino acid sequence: CASSEGGTGSYGYTF.

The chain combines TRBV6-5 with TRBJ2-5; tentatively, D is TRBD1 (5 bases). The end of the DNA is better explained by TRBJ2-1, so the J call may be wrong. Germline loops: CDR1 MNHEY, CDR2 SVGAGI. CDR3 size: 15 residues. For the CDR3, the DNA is TGTGCCAGCAGTACTGCAGGGTTAGCTGTAGATGAGCAGTTCTTC. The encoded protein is CASSTAGLAVDEQFF.

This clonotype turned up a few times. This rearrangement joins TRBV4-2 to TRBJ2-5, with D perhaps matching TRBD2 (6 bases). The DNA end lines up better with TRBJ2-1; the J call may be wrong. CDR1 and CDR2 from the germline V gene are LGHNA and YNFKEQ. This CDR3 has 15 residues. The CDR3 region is CASSPGRGARNEQFF. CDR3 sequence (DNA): TGTGCCAGCAGCCCCGGGCGCGGGGCACGGAATGAGCAGTTCTTC.

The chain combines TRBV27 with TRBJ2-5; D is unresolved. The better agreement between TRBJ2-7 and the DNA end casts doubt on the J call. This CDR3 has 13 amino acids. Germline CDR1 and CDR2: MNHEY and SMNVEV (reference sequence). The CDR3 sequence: CASSTRYSYEQYF. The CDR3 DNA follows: TGTGCCAGCAGTACCAGGTATTCCTACGAGCAGTACTTC.

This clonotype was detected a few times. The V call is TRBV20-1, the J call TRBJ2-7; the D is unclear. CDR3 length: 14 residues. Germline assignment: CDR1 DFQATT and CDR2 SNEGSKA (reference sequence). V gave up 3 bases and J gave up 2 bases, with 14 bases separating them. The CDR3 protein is CSASTRVSAYEQYF. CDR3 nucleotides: TGCAGTGCTAGTACTCGGGTTTCCGCCTACGAGCAGTACTTC.

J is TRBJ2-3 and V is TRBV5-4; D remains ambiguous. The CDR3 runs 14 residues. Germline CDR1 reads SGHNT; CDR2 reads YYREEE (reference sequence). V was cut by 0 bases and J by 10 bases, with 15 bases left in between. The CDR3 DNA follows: TGTGCCAGCAGCTTGGAGGGAACCGCCGGGTCGCAGTATTTT. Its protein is CASSLEGTAGSQYF. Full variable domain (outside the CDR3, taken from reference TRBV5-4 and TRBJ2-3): ETGVTQSPTHLIKTRGQQVTLRCSSQSGHNTVSWYQQALGQGPQFIFQYYREEENGRGNFPPRFSGLQFPNYSSELNVNALELDDSALYLCASSLEGTAGSQYFGPGTRLTVL.

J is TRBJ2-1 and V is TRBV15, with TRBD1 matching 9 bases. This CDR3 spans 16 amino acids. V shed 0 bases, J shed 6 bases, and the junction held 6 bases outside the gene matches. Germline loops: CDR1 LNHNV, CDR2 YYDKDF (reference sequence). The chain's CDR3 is CATSRDSWTGVNEQFF. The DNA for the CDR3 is TGTGCCACCAGCAGAGATTCTTGGACAGGGGTCAATGAGCAGTTCTTC.

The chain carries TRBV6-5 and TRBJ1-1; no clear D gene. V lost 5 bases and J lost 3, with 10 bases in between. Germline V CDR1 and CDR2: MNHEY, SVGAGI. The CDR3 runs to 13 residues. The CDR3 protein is CASSPNMDTEAFF. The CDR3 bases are TGTGCCAGCAGTCCCAATATGGACACTGAAGCTTTCTTT.

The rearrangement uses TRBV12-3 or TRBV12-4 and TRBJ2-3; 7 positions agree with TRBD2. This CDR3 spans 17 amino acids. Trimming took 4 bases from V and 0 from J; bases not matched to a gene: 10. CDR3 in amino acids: CASSSPLGSGSTDTQYF. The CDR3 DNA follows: TGTGCCAGCAGTTCGCCCCTGGGTAGCGGGAGCACAGATACGCAGTATTTT.

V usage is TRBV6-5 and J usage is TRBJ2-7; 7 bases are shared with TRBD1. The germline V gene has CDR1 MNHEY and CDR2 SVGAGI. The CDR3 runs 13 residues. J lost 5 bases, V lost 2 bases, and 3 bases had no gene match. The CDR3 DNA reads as TGTGCCAGCAGTTACACAGGACAGGACGAGCAGTACTTC. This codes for CASSYTGQDEQYF.

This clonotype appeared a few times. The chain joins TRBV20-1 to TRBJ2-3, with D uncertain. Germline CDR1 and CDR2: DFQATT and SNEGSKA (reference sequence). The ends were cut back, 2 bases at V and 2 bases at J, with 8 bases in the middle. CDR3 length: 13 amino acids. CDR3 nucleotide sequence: TGCAGTGCTAGACACTCTTACACAGATACGCAGTATTTT. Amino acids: CSARHSYTDTQYF.

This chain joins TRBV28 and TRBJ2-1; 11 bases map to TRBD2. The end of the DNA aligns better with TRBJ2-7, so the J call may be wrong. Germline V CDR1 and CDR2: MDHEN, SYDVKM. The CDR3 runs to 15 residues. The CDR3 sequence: CASSPTTSGKIEQYF. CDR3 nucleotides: TGTGCCAGCAGTCCTACGACTAGCGGGAAAATCGAGCAGTACTTC.